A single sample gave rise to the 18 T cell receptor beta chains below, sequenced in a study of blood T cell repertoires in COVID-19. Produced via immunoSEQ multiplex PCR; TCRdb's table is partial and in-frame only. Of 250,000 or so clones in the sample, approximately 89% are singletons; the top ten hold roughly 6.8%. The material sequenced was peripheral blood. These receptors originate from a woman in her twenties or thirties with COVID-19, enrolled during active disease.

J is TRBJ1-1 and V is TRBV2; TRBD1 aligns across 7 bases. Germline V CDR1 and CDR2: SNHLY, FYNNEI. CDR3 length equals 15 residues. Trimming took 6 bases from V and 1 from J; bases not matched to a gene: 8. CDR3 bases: TGTGCCAGCAGCCTCCAGACAGGGTCGAACACTGAAGCTTTCTTT. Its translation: CASSLQTGSNTEAFF.

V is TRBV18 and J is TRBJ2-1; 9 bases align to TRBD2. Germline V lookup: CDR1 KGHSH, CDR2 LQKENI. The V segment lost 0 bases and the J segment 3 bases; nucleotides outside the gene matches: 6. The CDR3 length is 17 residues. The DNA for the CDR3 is TGTGCCAGCTCACCACCGGTAGGCGGGGGGGGCTACAATGAGCAGTTCTTC. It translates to CASSPPVGGGGYNEQFF.

The CDR3 reads CASSPDTYGYTF. In DNA, the CDR3 is TGTGCCAGCAGTCCGGACACCTATGGCTACACCTTC. V usage is TRBV6-5 and J usage is TRBJ1-2; D might be TRBD1 (5 bases). Germline CDR1 reads MNHEY; CDR2 reads SVGAGI. The CDR3 consists of 12 residues. The V end lost 5 bases, the J end lost 4 bases, and 8 bases lay between the germline ends.

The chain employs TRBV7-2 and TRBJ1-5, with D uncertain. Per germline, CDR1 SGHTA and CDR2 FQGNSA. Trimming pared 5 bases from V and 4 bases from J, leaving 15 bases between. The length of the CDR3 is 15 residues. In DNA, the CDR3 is TGTGCCAGCAGCCCGCGAGCAGGTTGGAATCAGCCCCAGCATTTT. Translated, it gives CASSPRAGWNQPQHF.

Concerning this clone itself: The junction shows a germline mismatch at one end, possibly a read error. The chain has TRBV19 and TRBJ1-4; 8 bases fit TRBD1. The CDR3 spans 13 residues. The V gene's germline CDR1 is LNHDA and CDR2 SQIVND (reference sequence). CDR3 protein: CASSIGTGQGFIF. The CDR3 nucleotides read TGTGCCAGTAGTATAGGCACTGGACAGGGCTTCATCTTT.

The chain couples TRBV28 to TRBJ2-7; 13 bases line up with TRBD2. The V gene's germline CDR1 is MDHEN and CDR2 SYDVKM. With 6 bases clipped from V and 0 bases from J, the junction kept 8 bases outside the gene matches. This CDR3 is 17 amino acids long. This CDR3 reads CASSRLAGGHSSYEQYF. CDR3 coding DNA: TGTGCCAGCAGCCGACTAGCGGGGGGCCACAGCTCCTACGAGCAGTACTTC. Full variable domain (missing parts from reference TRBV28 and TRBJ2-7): DVKVTQSSRYLVKRTGEKVFLECVQDMDHENMFWYRQDPGLGLRLIYFSYDVKMKEKGDIPEGYSVSREKKERFSLILESASTNQTSMYLCASSRLAGGHSSYEQYFGPGTRLTVT.

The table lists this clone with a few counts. For the CDR3, the DNA is TGTGCCAGCAGCCCGGTTCGAAACACCATATATTTT. It encodes CASSPVRNTIYF. The chain couples TRBV12-3 or TRBV12-4 to TRBJ1-3; no clear D gene. V lost 6 bases to trimming and J lost 5 bases, with 8 bases between them. This CDR3 region has 12 residues.

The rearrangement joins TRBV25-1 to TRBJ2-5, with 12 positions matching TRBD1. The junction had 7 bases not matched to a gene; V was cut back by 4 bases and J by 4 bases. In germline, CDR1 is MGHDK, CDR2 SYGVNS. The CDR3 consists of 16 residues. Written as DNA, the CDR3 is TGTGCCAGCAGTGGGAGGGACAGGGGGCTTGGAGAGACCCAGTACTTC. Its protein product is CASSGRDRGLGETQYF.

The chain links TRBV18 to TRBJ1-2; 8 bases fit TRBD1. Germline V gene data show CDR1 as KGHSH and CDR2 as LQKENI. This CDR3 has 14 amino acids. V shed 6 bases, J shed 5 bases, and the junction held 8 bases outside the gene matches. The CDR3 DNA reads TGTGCCAGCTCTCGAGGACAGGGCGGATATGGCTACACCTTC. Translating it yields CASSRGQGGYGYTF.

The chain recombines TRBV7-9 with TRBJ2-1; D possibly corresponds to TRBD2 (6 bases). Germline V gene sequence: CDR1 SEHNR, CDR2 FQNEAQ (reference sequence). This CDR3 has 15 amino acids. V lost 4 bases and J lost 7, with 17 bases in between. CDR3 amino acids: CASSSREPSPNEQFF. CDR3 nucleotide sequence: TGTGCCAGCAGCTCCCGGGAGCCCTCCCCGAATGAGCAGTTCTTC.

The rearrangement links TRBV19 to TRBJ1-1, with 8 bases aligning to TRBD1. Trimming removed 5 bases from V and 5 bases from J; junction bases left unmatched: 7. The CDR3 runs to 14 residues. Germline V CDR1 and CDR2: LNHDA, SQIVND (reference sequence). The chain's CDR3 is CASSPQGAWTEAFF. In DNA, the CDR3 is TGTGCCAGTAGTCCCCAGGGGGCTTGGACTGAAGCTTTCTTT.

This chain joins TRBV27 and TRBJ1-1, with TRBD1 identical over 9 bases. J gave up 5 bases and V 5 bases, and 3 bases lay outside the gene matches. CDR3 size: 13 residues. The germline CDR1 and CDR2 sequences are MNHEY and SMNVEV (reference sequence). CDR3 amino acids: CASSPDRGTEAFF. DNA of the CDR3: TGTGCCAGCAGTCCGGACAGGGGAACTGAAGCTTTCTTT.

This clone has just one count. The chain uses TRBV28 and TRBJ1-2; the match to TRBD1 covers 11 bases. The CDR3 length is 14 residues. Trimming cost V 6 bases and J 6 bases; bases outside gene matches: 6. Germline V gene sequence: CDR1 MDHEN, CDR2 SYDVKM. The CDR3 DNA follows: TGTGCCAGCAGCTCGGGACAGGGGGTTCATGGCTACACCTTC. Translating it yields CASSSGQGVHGYTF.

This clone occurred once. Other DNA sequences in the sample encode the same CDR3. The CDR3 here is CSASRTGSNQPQHF. The CDR3 DNA sequence: TGCAGTGCTAGTCGAACAGGGTCTAATCAGCCCCAGCATTTT. The J gene is TRBJ1-5, the V gene TRBV20-1; D may be TRBD1 (6 bases). Trimming left V 3 bases short and J 4 bases short, with 13 bases between. The CDR3 contains 14 residues. Germline loops: CDR1 DFQATT, CDR2 SNEGSKA (reference sequence).

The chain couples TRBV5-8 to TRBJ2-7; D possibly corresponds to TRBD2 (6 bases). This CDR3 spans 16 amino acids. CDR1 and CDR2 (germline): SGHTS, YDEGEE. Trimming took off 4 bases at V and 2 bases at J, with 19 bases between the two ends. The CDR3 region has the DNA TGTGCCAGCAGCGTGGGACTCTCAATTGGCCCCTACGAGCAGTACGTC. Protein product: CASSVGLSIGPYEQYV.

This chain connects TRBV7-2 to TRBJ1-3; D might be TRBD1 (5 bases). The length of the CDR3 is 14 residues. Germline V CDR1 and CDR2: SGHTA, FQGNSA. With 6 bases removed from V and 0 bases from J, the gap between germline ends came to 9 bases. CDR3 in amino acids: CASSRGTSGNTIYF. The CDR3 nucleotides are TGTGCCAGCAGTCGCGGGACCTCTGGAAACACCATATATTTT.

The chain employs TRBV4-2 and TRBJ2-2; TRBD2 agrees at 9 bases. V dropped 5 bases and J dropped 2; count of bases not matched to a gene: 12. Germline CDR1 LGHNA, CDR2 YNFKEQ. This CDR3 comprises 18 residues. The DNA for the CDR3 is TGTGCCAGCAGCGTTCGACTAGCGGAAGCGTTTAACACCGGGGAGCTGTTTTTT. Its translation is CASSVRLAEAFNTGELFF.

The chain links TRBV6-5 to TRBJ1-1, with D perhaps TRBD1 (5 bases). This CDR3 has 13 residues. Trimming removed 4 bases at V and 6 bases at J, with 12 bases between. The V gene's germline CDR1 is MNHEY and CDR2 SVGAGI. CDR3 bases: TGTGCCAGCAGTTCCGGGGGTACCGCTGAAGCTTTCTTT. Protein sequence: CASSSGGTAEAFF.